The 10 T cell receptor gamma chains listed next were all sequenced from one sample in a study of gamma-delta chains in newborns, infants, children. TCRdb reanalyzed the reads using CATT. The data contain over 2,000 gamma-chain clones, just under 30% of them seen just once; the ten biggest clones take up less than 50%. Source material: blood. The receptors here all came from a child who was a newborn, infant or young child, either healthy, febrile or measles-vaccinated (not recorded which).

With respect to this clone: A read error is possible here, since a much larger clone lies one base away. The chain links TRGV9 to TRGJP. The germline V gene encodes CDR1 GITISATS and CDR2 ISYDGTV (reference sequence). The CDR3 is made up of 17 amino acids. The V segment lost 5 bases and the J segment 4 bases; nucleotides outside the gene matches: 8. CDR3 sequence reads: CALWGGTQELGKKIKVF. In DNA form, the CDR3 reads TGTGCCTTGTGGGGGGGCACCCAAGAGTTGGGCAAAAAAATCAAGGTATTT.

This chain joins TRGV9 and TRGJP. Per the germline V gene, CDR1 is GITISATS and CDR2 is ISYDGTV (reference sequence). J lost 7 bases, V lost 0 bases, and 6 bases had no gene match. The CDR3 length is 17 residues. The CDR3 loop is CALWEVGLELGKKIKVF. CDR3 nucleotides: TGTGCCTTGTGGGAGGTGGGGTTGGAGTTGGGCAAAAAAATCAAGGTATTT.

A few counts support this clone. The TCRdb record carries a much larger clone's protein, which differs from this DNA's translation at residue 8; a read error is the likely cause, and the protein listed here is the DNA translation. This chain uses TRGV9 with TRGJP. Per germline, CDR1 GITISATS and CDR2 ISYDGTV (reference sequence). The CDR3 totals 16 residues. V dropped 1 base and J dropped 9; count of bases not matched to a gene: 6. CDR3: CALWEVGALGKKIKVF. The CDR3 nucleotides read TGTGCCTTGTGGGAGGTCGGGGCGTTGGGCAAAAAAATCAAGGTATTT.

The chain uses TRGV9 and TRGJP. V was pared by 0 bases and J by 8 bases, with 7 bases of the junction left unmatched. Germline CDR1 GITISATS, CDR2 ISYDGTV (reference sequence). The CDR3 covers 17 residues. CDR3 amino acids: CALWEVPGKLGKKIKVF. In DNA form, the CDR3 reads TGTGCCTTGTGGGAGGTGCCGGGGAAGTTGGGCAAAAAAATCAAGGTATTT.

This clone appeared a few times. V and J are TRGV8 and TRGJ1 or TRGJ2. Germline CDR1 reads VENAVY; CDR2 reads YDSYNSRV. Unmatched junction bases numbered 4, after V lost 4 bases and J lost 4 bases. This CDR3 has 12 amino acids. CDR3 bases: TGTGCCACCTGGGACCGCTATTATAAGAAACTCTTT. As protein: CATWDRYYKKLF.

This clone has just one count. The CDR3 DNA is TGTGCCACCTGGGACAAAAATAAGAAACTCTTT. Translating it yields CATWDKNKKLF. This sequence joins TRGV3 and TRGJ1 or TRGJ2. CDR3 size: 11 residues. Germline CDR1 VTNTFY, CDR2 YDVSTARD (reference sequence). The V segment lost 2 bases and the J segment 8 bases; nucleotides outside the gene matches: 3.

This clone has only a few counts. J is TRGJP and V is TRGV9. This CDR3 spans 16 amino acids. V lost 2 bases, J lost 9 bases, and 7 bases stayed unmatched. Looked up from germline, CDR1 is GITISATS and CDR2 is ISYDGTV (reference sequence). CDR3 sequence: CALWEATGLGKKIKVF. The DNA of the CDR3 is TGTGCCTTGTGGGAGGCCACGGGGTTGGGCAAAAAAATCAAGGTATTT.

On this clone itself: A much bigger clone sits one base away, suggesting this may be a read error. Within the sample, other DNA sequences also encode this same CDR3. The chain links TRGV9 to TRGJP. Looked up from germline, CDR1 is GITISATS and CDR2 is ISYDGTV (reference sequence). The ends lost 2 bases at V and 7 bases at J; junction bases unmatched: 2. This CDR3 region has 15 residues. The CDR3 DNA is TGTGCCTTGTGGGAGGCGGAGTTGGGCAAAAAAATCAAGGTATTT. Its translation: CALWEAELGKKIKVF.

As concerns this clone: This may stem from a read error, because a much larger clone lies one nucleotide away. The CDR3 protein is CALWEVIKLF. As DNA, the CDR3 is TGTGCCTTGTGGGAGGTGATCAAACTCTTT. The genes are TRGV9 and TRGJ1 or TRGJ2. The length of the CDR3 is 10 residues. V was pared by 0 bases and J by 13 bases, with 3 bases of the junction left unmatched. CDR1 GITISATS and CDR2 ISYDGTV come from the germline V gene (reference sequence).

This clone was detected only once. The chain combines TRGV3 with TRGJP. Germline CDR1 and CDR2: VTNTFY and YDVSTARD (reference sequence). V was clipped by 0 bases and J by 7 bases; unmatched bases: 9. This CDR3 is built from 18 residues. CDR3 coding DNA: TGTGCCACCTGGGACAGGCTAACGAAGGAGTTGGGCAAAAAAATCAAGGTATTT. Translating gives CATWDRLTKELGKKIKVF.